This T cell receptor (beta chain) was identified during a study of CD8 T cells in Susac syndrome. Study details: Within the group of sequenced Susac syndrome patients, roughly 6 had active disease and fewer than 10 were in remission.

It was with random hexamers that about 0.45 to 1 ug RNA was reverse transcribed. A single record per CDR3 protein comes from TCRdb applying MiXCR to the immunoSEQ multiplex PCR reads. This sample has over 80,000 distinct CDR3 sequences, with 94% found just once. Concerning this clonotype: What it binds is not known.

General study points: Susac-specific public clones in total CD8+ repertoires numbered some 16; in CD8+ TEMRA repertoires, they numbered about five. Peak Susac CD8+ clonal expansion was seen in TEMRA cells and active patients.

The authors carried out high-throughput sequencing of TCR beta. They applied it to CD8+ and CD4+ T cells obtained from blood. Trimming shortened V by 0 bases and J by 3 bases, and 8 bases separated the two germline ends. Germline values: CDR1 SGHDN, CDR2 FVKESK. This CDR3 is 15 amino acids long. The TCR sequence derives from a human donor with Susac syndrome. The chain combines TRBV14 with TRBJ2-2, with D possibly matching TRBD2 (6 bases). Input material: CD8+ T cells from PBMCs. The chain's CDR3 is CASSQEGLHTGELFF. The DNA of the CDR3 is TGTGCCAGCAGCCAAGAGGGACTTCACACCGGGGAGCTGTTTTTT.